This T cell receptor (beta chain) was found in a study of T cells in localized non-small cell lung cancer. Measured with immunoSEQ multiplex PCR; TCRdb has only the in-frame clones, and not every one. The sample yields 23,000 or so clones, around 81% seen once. The study's findings and limits: Turning up in adjacent lung were a median roughly 60 of the top 100 tumor clones.

About this clone itself: Its target is unknown.

The CDR3 is 14 amino acids. V was clipped by 7 bases and J by 6 bases, with 18 bases between them. Germline V lookup: CDR1 SQVTM, CDR2 ANQGSEA. The input for sequencing was PBMCs, taken before any cancer treatment. This chain joins TRBV29-1 and TRBJ2-2; possible D gene TRBD2, 6 bases. This clonotype was sampled from a man aged 40-75 years with stage II lung adenocarcinoma. In DNA form, the CDR3 reads TGCAGCGCGTCTGACGGGGGATGGGCCGGGGAGCTGTTTTTT. Translation gives CSASDGGWAGELFF.